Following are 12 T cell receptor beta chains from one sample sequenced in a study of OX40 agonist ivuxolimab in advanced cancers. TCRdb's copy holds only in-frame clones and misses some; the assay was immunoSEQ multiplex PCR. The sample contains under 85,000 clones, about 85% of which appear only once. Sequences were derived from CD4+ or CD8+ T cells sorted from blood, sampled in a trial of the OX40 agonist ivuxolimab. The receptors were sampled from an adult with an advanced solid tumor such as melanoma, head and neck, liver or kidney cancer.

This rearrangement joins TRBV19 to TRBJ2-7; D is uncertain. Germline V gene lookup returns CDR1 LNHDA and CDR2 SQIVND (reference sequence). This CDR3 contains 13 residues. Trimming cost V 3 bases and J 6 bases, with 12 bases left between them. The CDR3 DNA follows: TGTGCCAGTAGTATCCGGGTAGGGCGCGAGCAGTACTTC. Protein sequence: CASSIRVGREQYF.

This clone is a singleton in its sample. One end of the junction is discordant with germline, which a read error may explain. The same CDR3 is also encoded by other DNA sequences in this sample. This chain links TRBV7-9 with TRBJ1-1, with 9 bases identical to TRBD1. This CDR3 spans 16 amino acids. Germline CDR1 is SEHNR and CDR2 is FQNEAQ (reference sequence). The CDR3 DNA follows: TGTGCCAGCAGCCTTCGACAGGGGGTAGGGAACACTGAAGCCTTCTTT. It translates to CASSLRQGVGNTEAFF.

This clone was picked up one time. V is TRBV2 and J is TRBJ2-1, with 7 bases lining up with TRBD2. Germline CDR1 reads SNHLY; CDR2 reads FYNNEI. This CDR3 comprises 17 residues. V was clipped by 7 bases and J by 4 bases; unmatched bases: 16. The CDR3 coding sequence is TGTGCCAGCATGGTGCCGGGGCGGGGGATCCCTTACAATGAGCAGTTCTTC. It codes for CASMVPGRGIPYNEQFF.

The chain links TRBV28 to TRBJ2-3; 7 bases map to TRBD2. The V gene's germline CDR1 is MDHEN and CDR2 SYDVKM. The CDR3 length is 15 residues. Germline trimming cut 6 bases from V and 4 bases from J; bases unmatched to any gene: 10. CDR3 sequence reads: CASSRTSGVSDTQYF. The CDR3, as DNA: TGTGCCAGCAGCCGGACCAGCGGGGTTTCAGATACGCAGTATTTT.

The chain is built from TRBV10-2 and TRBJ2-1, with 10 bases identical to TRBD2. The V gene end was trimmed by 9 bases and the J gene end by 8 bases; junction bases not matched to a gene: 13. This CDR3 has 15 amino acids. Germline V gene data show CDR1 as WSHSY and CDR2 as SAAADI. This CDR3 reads CARRTSGNKGDEQFF. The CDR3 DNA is TGCGCCAGAAGGACTAGCGGAAATAAGGGGGATGAGCAGTTCTTC.

The CDR3 here is CASSFVNEQFF. As DNA, the CDR3 is TGTGCCAGCAGCTTTGTCAATGAGCAGTTCTTC. The chain joins TRBV5-4 to TRBJ2-1; D gene ambiguous. Trimming cost V 2 bases and J 6 bases, with 3 bases left between them. The CDR3 consists of 11 residues. The germline V gene has CDR1 SGHNT and CDR2 YYREEE (reference sequence).

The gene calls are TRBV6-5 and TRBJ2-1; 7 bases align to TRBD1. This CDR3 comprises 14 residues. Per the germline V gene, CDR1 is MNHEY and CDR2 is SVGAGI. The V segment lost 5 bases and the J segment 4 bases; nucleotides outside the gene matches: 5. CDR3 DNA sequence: TGTGCCAGCAGTAGGACAGGCCCATACAATGAGCAGTTCTTC. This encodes CASSRTGPYNEQFF.

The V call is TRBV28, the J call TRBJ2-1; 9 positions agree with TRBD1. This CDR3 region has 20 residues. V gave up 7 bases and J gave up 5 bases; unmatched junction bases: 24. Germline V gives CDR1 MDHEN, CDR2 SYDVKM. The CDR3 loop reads CASTIPGQGLWRSLNNEQFF. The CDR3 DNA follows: TGTGCCAGCACCATACCGGGACAGGGTCTTTGGAGGAGTCTTAACAATGAGCAGTTCTTC.

The CDR3 nucleotides read TGTGCCAGTACCCTCGGGACAGGGGGATCAAAGACCCAGTACTTC. Encoded protein: CASTLGTGGSKTQYF. The chain employs TRBV19 and TRBJ2-5, with 11 bases aligning to TRBD1. This CDR3 is built from 15 residues. Germline-derived CDR1 and CDR2 are LNHDA and SQIVND (reference sequence). V lost 7 bases to trimming and J lost 6 bases; unmatched junction nucleotides: 10.

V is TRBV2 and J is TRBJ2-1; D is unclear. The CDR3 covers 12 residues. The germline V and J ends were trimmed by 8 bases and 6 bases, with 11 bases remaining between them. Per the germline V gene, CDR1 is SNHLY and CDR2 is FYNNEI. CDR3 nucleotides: TGTGCCAGCGGAGTCGGGCCCAATGAGCAGTTCTTC. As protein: CASGVGPNEQFF.

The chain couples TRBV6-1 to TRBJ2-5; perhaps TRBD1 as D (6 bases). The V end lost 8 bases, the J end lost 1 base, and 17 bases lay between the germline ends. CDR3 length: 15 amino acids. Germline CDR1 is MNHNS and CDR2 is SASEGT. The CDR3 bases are TGTGCCAGCGATTATCAGGGGTTCCCCCAAGAGACCCAGTACTTC. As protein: CASDYQGFPQETQYF.

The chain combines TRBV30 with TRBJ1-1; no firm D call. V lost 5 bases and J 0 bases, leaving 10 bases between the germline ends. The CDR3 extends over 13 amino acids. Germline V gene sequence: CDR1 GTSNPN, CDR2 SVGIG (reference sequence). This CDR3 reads CAWDRLMNTEAFF. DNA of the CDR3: TGTGCCTGGGATCGTTTGATGAACACTGAAGCTTTCTTT.